The rows below give T cell receptor beta chains drawn from one sample of a study of cytomegalovirus exposure and HLA in healthy donors. Sequencing was performed with immunoSEQ multiplex PCR; in TCRdb, only in-frame clones are kept and a portion is missing. Here the sample spans 110,000 or so clones, 90% to 97% being singletons. Source material: PBMCs. The receptors derive from a young woman in good health and CMV-seronegative. Each CDR3 is given with its conserved first and last residue. The order of the fields is D gene, J gene, clone size, V gene, CDR3 DNA, CDR3 protein. A D gene is named only where the DNA matches it firmly. Part of the rows lack a size; the others show once, few, many or a class for expanded clones.

- TRBJ2-3 - TRBV7-2 TGTGCCAGCAGCTCGACTAGAAGCACAGATACGCAGTATTTT CASSSTRSTDTQYF
- TRBJ2-7 - TRBV11-1 TGTGCCAGCAGCTTACTCGGGGTCTCCTCCTACGAGCAGTACTTC CASSLLGVSSYEQYF
- TRBJ2-7 - TRBV5-6 TGTGCCAGCAGAAACAGGGTAGTCTCCTACGAGCAGTACTTC CASRNRVVSYEQYF
- TRBJ2-7 - TRBV7-2 TGTGCCAGCAGCTCAGGGGCCACGGGGTACGAGCAGTACTTC CASSSGATGYEQYF
- TRBJ2-7 - TRBV29-1 TGCAGCGTTGAGGCCGGAGGCTACGAGCAGTACTTC CSVEAGGYEQYF
TRBD1 TRBJ2-7 - TRBV5-4 TGTGCCAGCAGCTTGGATGGGACAGGGGTTTTTGAGCAGTACTTC CASSLDGTGVFEQYF
- TRBJ1-6 - TRBV14 TGTGCCAGCAGCCAAGATATTGCGGATTCACCCCTCCACTTT CASSQDIADSPLHF
- TRBJ1-5 once TRBV28 TGTGCCAGCATTGGGCCTTTGAGCAATCAGCCCCAGCATTTT CASIGPLSNQPQHF
- TRBJ2-2 - TRBV7-9 TGTGCCAGCAGCGCGGGACAGTTAGTCGGGGAGCTGTTTTTT CASSAGQLVGELFF
TRBD1 TRBJ2-5 - TRBV6-6 TGTGCCAGCAGTTATACGAACGACAGGGGTAGGGAGACCCAGTACTTC CASSYTNDRGRETQYF
TRBD1 TRBJ1-2 - TRBV27 TGTGCCAGCAGCCAAACAGGGGGACTCAGCTATGGCTACACCTTC CASSQTGGLSYGYTF
- TRBJ1-1 - TRBV27 TGTGCCAGCAGTTTGGGACAGAACACTGAAGCTTTCTTT CASSLGQNTEAFF
TRBD1 TRBJ2-7 - TRBV27 TGTGCCAGCAGTTTAGGAGGGACAGGGTTCTACGAGCAGTACTTC CASSLGGTGFYEQYF
TRBD1 TRBJ1-5 - TRBV6-5 TGTGCCAGCAGTTTAGGTTGGACAGGGTATCAGCCCCAGCATTTT CASSLGWTGYQPQHF
- TRBJ1-2 - TRBV28 TGTGCCAGCAGTTTATGGCAGGGTAACTATGGCTACACCTTC CASSLWQGNYGYTF
- TRBJ2-3 - TRBV5-1 TGCGCCAGCAGCAAGACAGGAACAGATACGCAGTATTTT CASSKTGTDTQYF
- TRBJ2-5 - TRBV5-1 TGCGCCAGCAGCTGGAGCAGGGGAGAGACCCAGTACTTC CASSWSRGETQYF
TRBD1 TRBJ1-6 - TRBV13 TGTGCCAGCAGCTATGCGGGACAGGGGTATAATTCACCCCTCCACTTT CASSYAGQGYNSPLHF
- TRBJ2-1 - TRBV7-9 TGTGCCAGCAGCTTTGGGGCCCTGAGCTCCTACAATGAGCAGTTCTTC CASSFGALSSYNEQFF
TRBD2 TRBJ2-3 - TRBV10-3 TGTGCCATCGGGACTAGCGGGATTACAGATACGCAGTATTTT CAIGTSGITDTQYF
TRBD2 TRBJ2-7 - TRBV5-4 TGTGCCAGCAGCTTTGACCAGCGGGGGGTCTACGAGCAGTACTTC CASSFDQRGVYEQYF
TRBD2 TRBJ2-1 once TRBV7-3 TGTGCCAGCAGCCCCCCTAGCGGGGGGTCCGAGCAGTTCTTC CASSPPSGGSEQFF
- TRBJ1-6 - TRBV28 TGTGCCAGCAGTTTAGTTCTCCGGGGAAATTCACCCCTCCACTTT CASSLVLRGNSPLHF
- TRBJ2-2 - TRBV7-9 TGTGCCAGCAGCTTTGAGTCCGGGGAGCTGTTTTTT CASSFESGELFF
- TRBJ2-2 - TRBV7-2 TGTGCCAGCAGCCCCCTAGGCGGTTCCGGGGAGCTGTTTTTT CASSPLGGSGELFF
TRBD1 TRBJ1-1 - TRBV18 TGTGCCAGCTCCCCAGCAGACAGGGCGAACACTGAAGCTTTCTTT CASSPADRANTEAFF
- TRBJ2-7 few TRBV19 TGTGCCAGTAGTATATCACCCCGGGGCTCCTACGAGCAGTACTTC CASSISPRGSYEQYF
- TRBJ1-3 - TRBV6-5 TGTGCCAGCAGTTACTCGAGTGGAAACACCATATATTTT CASSYSSGNTIYF
TRBD1 TRBJ1-1 - TRBV5-1 TGCGCCAGCAGCTTTAGGACAGGGGGGAACACTGAAGCTTTCTTT CASSFRTGGNTEAFF
- TRBJ1-2 - TRBV25-1 TGTGCCAGCAGTGAGGCTTATGGCTACACCTTC CASSEAYGYTF
- TRBJ2-1 - TRBV30 TGTGCCTGGGGAGCGGGCTACAATGAGCAGTTCTTC CAWGAGYNEQFF
TRBD1 TRBJ2-7 - TRBV29-1 TGCAGCGCCGGACAGGCTACCTACGAGCAGTACTTC CSAGQATYEQYF
- TRBJ2-6 - TRBV4-1 TGCGCCAGCAGCTCCATGCTAGGGGCCAACGTCCTGACTTTC CASSSMLGANVLTF
- TRBJ1-6 - TRBV30 TGTGCCTGGAGTTCCCCTTATAATTCACCCCTCCACTTT CAWSSPYNSPLHF
- TRBJ1-1 once TRBV10-3 TGTGCCATCAGTGTCTCGTCGGACACTGAAGCTTTCTTT CAISVSSDTEAFF
TRBD1 TRBJ1-2 - TRBV16 TGTGCCAGCAGCCAACGGACAGGGGGCGATGGCTACACCTTC CASSQRTGGDGYTF
TRBD2 TRBJ2-1 - TRBV11-2 TGTGCCAGCAGCACTCAACTAGCGGGGGGTGTAGCGTACAATGAGCAGTTCTTC CASSTQLAGGVAYNEQFF
- TRBJ1-1 few TRBV6-5 TGTGCCAGCAAACAGGGTCCGTTCACTGAAGCTTTCTTT CASKQGPFTEAFF
TRBD2 TRBJ2-1 - TRBV7-3 TGTGCCAGCAGCTCACCTAGCGGGGGGAACAATGAGCAGTTCTTC CASSSPSGGNNEQFF
- TRBJ2-5 - TRBV6-4 TGTGCCAGCGCTAGAGGTTACCAAGAGACCCAGTACTTC CASARGYQETQYF
TRBD1 TRBJ2-5 - TRBV5-1 TGCGCCAGCAGCCCCGGGACAGGAAACCAAGAGACCCAGTACTTC CASSPGTGNQETQYF
- TRBJ2-7 - TRBV7-2 TGTGCCAGCAGCTTCTGGGCAGGGGAGTACTTC CASSFWAGEYF
TRBD1 TRBJ2-4 - TRBV2 TGTGCCAGCAGGGGCAGGGGGTACAAAAACATTCAGTACTTC CASRGRGYKNIQYF
- TRBJ1-2 - TRBV5-5 TGTGCCAGCAGCTTGGAGGCGGGGACCTATGGCTACACCTTC CASSLEAGTYGYTF